The present entry profiles one T cell receptor (beta chain) with its context. Antigen unknown. TCRdb called the 5' RACE reads again in MiXCR, with one record for every CDR3 protein. This table holds over 55,000 distinct CDR3 sequences, around 28% found once. The CDR3 sequence is 12 residues long. V shed 3 bases and J 4 bases; nucleotides not matched to a gene: 2. The germline V gene encodes CDR1 SQVTM and CDR2 ANQGSEA. Regarding the study as a whole: Tumor memory CD4+ T cell TCR gene usage was found to cluster with blood and lymph node memory CD4+ cells and with lymph node naive CD4+ cells. The larger-cohort validation was restricted to a single TCR beta V-J rearrangement rather than whole repertoires.

The memory fraction was CD4+CD45RO+CD25- cells. Input material: tumor-infiltrating memory CD4+ T cells sorted from the breast tumor. The subset is: memory CD4+ T cells, CD4+CD45RO+CD25-. The sequence derives from a female donor with breast cancer. V usage is TRBV29-1 and J usage is TRBJ1-2, with 7 bases fitting TRBD1. For the CDR3, the DNA is TGCAGCGTTGAGGGACAGCTCTATGGCTACACCTTC. It specifies CSVEGQLYGYTF. Supplemented by reference TRBV29-1 and TRBJ1-2, the full variable domain reads SAVISQKPSRDICQRGTSLTIQCQVDSQVTMMFWYRQQPGQSLTLIATANQGSEATYESGFVIDKFPISRPNLTFSTLTVSNMSPEDSSIYLCSVEGQLYGYTFGSGTRLTVV.